The clone carrying this TCR beta chain was found once. Its antigen is unidentified. Profiling relied on immunoSEQ multiplex PCR, and the TCRdb table lists in-frame clones only, not all of them. In the table there are about 53,000 clones, over 70% of which are singletons. All trial patients relapsed after autologous stem cell transplantation. The data originate from a study of PD-1 blockade in classical Hodgkin lymphoma. Study-wide results and limits: Prior to therapy, complete responders displayed diversity much like that of newly diagnosed patients.

The receptor comes from a human donor with classical Hodgkin lymphoma. The sample was peripheral blood mononuclear cells (PBMCs), taken at baseline.

CDR3 residues: CASGLRTGAFRTNEQYF. For the CDR3, the DNA is TGTGCTAGTGGTTTGAGGACAGGTGCCTTTAGGACGAACGAGCAGTACTTC. J is TRBJ2-7 and V is TRBV12-5; 7 nucleotides match TRBD1. Germline lookup yields CDR1 LGHNT and CDR2 FRNRAP. V lost 2 bases, J lost 5 bases, and 15 bases stayed unmatched. There are 17 residues in the CDR3.